This TCR beta chain originates from a study of Tregs in tolerant kidney transplant recipients. Findings and limits, study-wide: Few patients were studied, so findings need validation in larger groups.

Concerning this clone itself: The antigen is undetermined.

TCRdb keeps only in-frame clones here, not all; method: immunoSEQ multiplex PCR. The table shows more than 60,000 clones, with 95% to 98% occurring only once. Unstimulated Tregs (CD4+CD25+CD127-) and CD4+CD25- non-Tregs were sorted from PBMCs. Trimming left V 5 bases short and J 1 base short, with 14 bases between. This CDR3 comprises 16 residues. CDR1 and CDR2 (germline): SNHLY, FYNNEI. The clonotype originates from a human donor who received a combined kidney and bone marrow transplant. The sample here was CD4+ T cells from blood, taken before the transplant. This chain connects TRBV2 to TRBJ2-2, with a tentative D call TRBD1 (5 bases). CDR3: CASSRRGPKNTGELFF. In nucleotides, the CDR3 is TGTGCCAGCAGTCGAAGGGGTCCGAAGAACACCGGGGAGCTGTTTTTT.